These T cell receptor beta chains were read from a single sample in a study of glioma-infiltrating T cells after dendritic cell vaccination. Method: immunoSEQ multiplex PCR; TCRdb's copy keeps in-frame clones and lacks some. This table has fewer than 60,000 clones, around nine tenths appearing once. The sample consisted of blood, taken after dendritic cell vaccination. These receptors were taken from a human donor with glioblastoma. Both conserved end residues are part of each CDR3. D genes are given only for firm matches.

CDR3aa	v_gene	j_gene	d_gene
CASSNFRASFGREREQYF	TRBV21-1	TRBJ2-7	NA
CASSSDRGGGRDGELFF	TRBV5-1	TRBJ2-2	TRBD1
CASSQQPPLTSGSYEQFF	TRBV4-1	TRBJ2-1	TRBD2
CASSLRRTSGRTEQYF	TRBV28	TRBJ2-7	TRBD2
CASSDRLHYEQYF	TRBV6-1	TRBJ2-7	NA
CASSSQREGSQTRYEQYF	TRBV28	NA	TRBD2
CASSARLTGSYGELFF	TRBV9	TRBJ2-2	NA
CASSLGTAQNTEAFF	TRBV27	TRBJ1-1	NA
CASSGLAGKGAGYNEQFF	TRBV10-3	TRBJ2-1	TRBD2
CASSLYRDSISGANVLTF	TRBV7-8	TRBJ2-6	TRBD1
CACRGQSSYEQYF	TRBV30	TRBJ2-7	NA
CASNSGNFNEKLFF	TRBV6-1	TRBJ1-4	NA